These T cell receptor beta chains were read from a single sample in a study of post-analysis software for immune sequencing data. From the PCR reads, TCRdb called clonotypes with MiXCR, one entry per CDR3 protein. The sample gives roughly 540,000 distinct CDR3 sequences, approximately 31% of which show up once; under 7% is in the top ten. The specimen sequenced was blood. The receptors shown here come from a girl aged 2 to 17 with multiple sclerosis. The CDR3 runs from the conserved cysteine through the conserved F or W. Fields, in order: clone size, V gene, D gene, J gene, CDR3 protein, CDR3 DNA. The D gene is left open where the match is weak. A clone size is listed for some rows: how often the clone was seen (once, few, many), or a class if it is expanded.

clone_size: few; v_call: TRBV20-1; d_call: .; j_call: TRBJ2-7; cdr3_aa: CSASAEQYF; cdr3_nt: TGCAGTGCCTCCGCCGAGCAGTACTTC
clone_size: .; v_call: TRBV10-3; d_call: .; j_call: TRBJ1-2; cdr3_aa: CAISEGQLAYGYTF; cdr3_nt: TGTGCCATCAGTGAGGGGCAGCTGGCCTATGGCTACACCTTC
clone_size: .; v_call: TRBV20-1; d_call: .; j_call: TRBJ2-2; cdr3_aa: CSARGDTGELFF; cdr3_nt: TGCAGTGCTAGGGGAGATACCGGGGAGCTGTTTTTT
clone_size: few; v_call: TRBV18; d_call: .; j_call: TRBJ1-5; cdr3_aa: CASSLYPGSDQPQHF; cdr3_nt: TGTGCCAGCTCACTTTACCCAGGGAGTGATCAGCCCCAGCATTTT
clone_size: .; v_call: TRBV24-1; d_call: .; j_call: TRBJ2-1; cdr3_aa: CATSDLSDRRFF; cdr3_nt: TGTGCCACCAGTGATTTGTCGGACCGACGGTTCTTC
clone_size: .; v_call: TRBV3-1; d_call: .; j_call: TRBJ2-5; cdr3_aa: CASSQDGYTQETQYF; cdr3_nt: TGTGCCAGCAGCCAAGATGGGTATACCCAAGAGACCCAGTACTTC
clone_size: .; v_call: TRBV12-3/TRBV12-4; d_call: .; j_call: TRBJ1-4; cdr3_aa: CASSFPPGEKLFF; cdr3_nt: TGTGCCAGCAGTTTTCCCCCGGGGGAAAAACTGTTTTTT
clone_size: few; v_call: TRBV6-5; d_call: TRBD1; j_call: TRBJ1-2; cdr3_aa: CASSYNRGSGYTF; cdr3_nt: TGTGCCAGCAGTTACAACAGGGGAAGTGGCTACACCTTC
clone_size: few; v_call: TRBV18; d_call: .; j_call: TRBJ2-7; cdr3_aa: CASSPRTDSSYEQYF; cdr3_nt: TGTGCCAGCTCACCTCGGACAGACAGTTCCTACGAGCAGTACTTC
clone_size: .; v_call: TRBV6-1; d_call: TRBD1; j_call: TRBJ2-7; cdr3_aa: CASSIRQGPYEQYF; cdr3_nt: TGTGCCAGCAGTATTCGACAGGGACCCTACGAGCAGTACTTC
clone_size: .; v_call: TRBV11-2; d_call: .; j_call: TRBJ1-6; cdr3_aa: CASSFTKPGAWNSPLHF; cdr3_nt: TGTGCCAGCAGCTTTACCAAACCGGGGGCCTGGAATTCACCCCTCCACTTT
clone_size: .; v_call: TRBV4-1; d_call: TRBD1; j_call: TRBJ2-3; cdr3_aa: CASSQTAARGQGSGDTQYF; cdr3_nt: TGCGCCAGCAGCCAAACTGCCGCCCGCGGACAGGGCTCTGGGGATACGCAGTATTTT
clone_size: .; v_call: TRBV28; d_call: .; j_call: TRBJ2-7; cdr3_aa: CASSAGRYEQYF; cdr3_nt: TGTGCCAGCAGTGCAGGACGCTACGAGCAGTACTTC
clone_size: .; v_call: TRBV20-1; d_call: .; j_call: TRBJ1-1; cdr3_aa: CSARGVSEAFF; cdr3_nt: TGCAGTGCTAGAGGGGTCAGTGAAGCTTTCTTT
clone_size: .; v_call: TRBV3-1; d_call: TRBD2; j_call: TRBJ2-6; cdr3_aa: CASSQEWLADSGANVLTF; cdr3_nt: TGTGCCAGCAGCCAAGAATGGCTAGCGGACTCTGGGGCCAACGTCCTGACTTTC
clone_size: .; v_call: TRBV19; d_call: TRBD2; j_call: TRBJ2-7; cdr3_aa: CASSIYASGDIYNEQYF; cdr3_nt: TGTGCCAGTAGTATCTACGCTAGCGGGGACATATACAATGAGCAGTACTTC
clone_size: .; v_call: TRBV6-5; d_call: TRBD1; j_call: TRBJ1-2; cdr3_aa: CASSYMAGGNGYTF; cdr3_nt: TGTGCCAGCAGTTATATGGCAGGGGGAAATGGCTACACCTTC
clone_size: .; v_call: TRBV25-1; d_call: .; j_call: TRBJ1-2; cdr3_aa: CASSTGAHGYTF; cdr3_nt: TGTGCCAGCTCCACAGGAGCCCATGGCTACACCTTC
clone_size: .; v_call: TRBV7-3; d_call: TRBD1; j_call: TRBJ1-1; cdr3_aa: CASSFGGQGTEAFF; cdr3_nt: TGTGCCAGCAGCTTTGGGGGACAGGGGACTGAAGCTTTCTTT
clone_size: few; v_call: TRBV7-2; d_call: .; j_call: TRBJ1-2; cdr3_aa: CASSVGHLQGYTF; cdr3_nt: TGTGCCAGCAGCGTGGGACATTTACAGGGCTACACCTTC
clone_size: few; v_call: TRBV9; d_call: .; j_call: TRBJ2-7; cdr3_aa: CASSESIGIYDEQYF; cdr3_nt: TGTGCCAGCAGCGAATCTATCGGGATTTACGACGAGCAGTACTTC
clone_size: few; v_call: TRBV4-1; d_call: TRBD1; j_call: TRBJ1-1; cdr3_aa: CASSRGQANTEAFF; cdr3_nt: TGCGCCAGCAGCCGCGGACAGGCTAACACTGAAGCTTTCTTT
clone_size: .; v_call: TRBV10-3; d_call: .; j_call: TRBJ1-4; cdr3_aa: CAISESRGRSEKRFF; cdr3_nt: TGTGCCATCAGTGAGTCGAGGGGGAGAAGTGAAAAACGGTTTTTT
clone_size: .; v_call: TRBV5-1; d_call: .; j_call: TRBJ2-1; cdr3_aa: CASSLDGARDSPNNEQFF; cdr3_nt: TGCGCCAGCAGCTTGGATGGGGCCCGGGACTCGCCCAACAATGAGCAGTTCTTC
clone_size: few; v_call: TRBV24-1; d_call: TRBD1; j_call: TRBJ2-1; cdr3_aa: CATSDPSTGVNEQFF; cdr3_nt: TGTGCCACCAGTGATCCCTCCACAGGGGTCAATGAGCAGTTCTTC
clone_size: .; v_call: TRBV6-5; d_call: .; j_call: TRBJ1-5; cdr3_aa: CASARTSNQPQHF; cdr3_nt: TGTGCCAGCGCTCGAACCTCCAATCAGCCCCAGCATTTT